This note documents a single TCR beta chain sequence. The antigen is undetermined. This table comes from immunoSEQ multiplex PCR, and its TCRdb copy is limited to in-frame clones, with some not included. The sample consists of about 140,000 clones, approximately 93% of them appearing once. Pooled in the analysis were second doses at about 4 or about 12 weeks. The sample is drawn from a study of T cell responses to AZD1222 COVID-19 vaccine. Study conclusions and caveats: Unmutated variant regions are reportedly the target of nearly half of TCRs that are spike-specific.

The source material was peripheral blood, sampled 28 days after the second AZD1222 dose. The receptor comes from an adult who received the AZD1222 COVID-19 vaccine.

CDR3 amino acids: CASSLGTGDNSPLHF. DNA for the CDR3: TGTGCCAGCAGTCTGGGGACAGGTGATAATTCACCCCTCCACTTT. The chain carries TRBV7-2 and TRBJ1-6, with TRBD1 identical over 8 bases. The germline CDR1 and CDR2 sequences are SGHTA and FQGNSA. V lost 6 bases to trimming and J lost 5 bases; unmatched junction nucleotides: 6. CDR3 size: 15 residues.